One and the same sample provided the 7 T cell receptor beta chains below, sequenced in a study of blood T cell repertoires in COVID-19. The table came from immunoSEQ multiplex PCR; TCRdb's copy has only in-frame clones and leaves some out. The repertoire includes over 200,000 clones, roughly 87% of them detected once, and about a tenth sits in the top ten. The material sequenced was PBMCs or T cells enriched from blood (not recorded which). Receptor source: a man aged 25-45 years who had recovered from COVID-19.

The V and J genes are TRBV13 and TRBJ2-1; 8 nucleotides align to TRBD2. The germline V gene has CDR1 PRHDT and CDR2 FYEKMQ (reference sequence). CDR3 length: 15 residues. V was pared by 4 bases and J by 6 bases, with 8 bases of the junction left unmatched. This CDR3 is CASSYAGTSVNEQFF. For the CDR3, the DNA is TGTGCCAGCAGCTACGCCGGGACTAGTGTCAATGAGCAGTTCTTC.

The V gene is TRBV5-4, the J gene TRBJ2-1, with TRBD1 matching over 7 bases. Germline assignment: CDR1 SGHNT and CDR2 YYREEE (reference sequence). The length of the CDR3 is 16 residues. The ends lost 4 bases at V and 0 bases at J; junction bases unmatched: 7. The CDR3 protein is CASSLQDRRSYNEQFF. In DNA, the CDR3 is TGTGCCAGCAGCCTCCAGGACAGGCGCTCCTACAATGAGCAGTTCTTC.

J is TRBJ1-1 and V is TRBV27; D perhaps matches TRBD1 (5 bases). From germline, CDR1 is MNHEY and CDR2 SMNVEV (reference sequence). The CDR3 loop spans 13 amino acids. V gave up 8 bases and J gave up 5 bases, with 15 bases separating them. CDR3 sequence reads: CASLPQGLTEAFF. DNA of the CDR3: TGTGCCAGCCTCCCGCAGGGATTAACTGAAGCTTTCTTT.

V is TRBV19 and J is TRBJ1-1, with TRBD1 matching over 8 bases. Germline V lookup: CDR1 LNHDA, CDR2 SQIVND (reference sequence). Unmatched junction bases numbered 4, after V lost 3 bases and J lost 4 bases. CDR3 size: 14 residues. This CDR3 is CASSIRGLITEAFF. The DNA for the CDR3 is TGTGCCAGTAGTATCAGGGGGCTTATCACTGAAGCTTTCTTT.

This chain connects TRBV9 to TRBJ2-1; 10 bases align to TRBD2. With 5 bases clipped from V and 5 bases from J, the junction kept 7 bases outside the gene matches. This CDR3 region has 15 residues. Germline assignment: CDR1 SGDLS and CDR2 YYNGEE. In nucleotides, the CDR3 is TGTGCCAGCAGTGCAAGCGGGGGGGCTCACAATGAGCAGTTCTTC. It is translated as CASSASGGAHNEQFF.

This chain uses TRBV10-3 with TRBJ2-7; weak D call: TRBD2 (6 bases). The germline gives CDR1 ENHRY, CDR2 SYGVKD. The CDR3 sequence is 14 residues long. The V end was cut by 8 bases, the J end by 7 bases, with 21 bases between. Here the CDR3 DNA reads TGTGCCATCGGGACGGGACTCGCTACTACGGAGCAGTACTTC. Protein: CAIGTGLATTEQYF.

The chain combines TRBV5-6 with TRBJ2-5; 9 bases agree with TRBD2. Germline CDR1 is SGHDT and CDR2 is YYEEEE. The CDR3 sequence is 14 residues long. The V and J ends lost 5 bases and 1 base, in that order; junction bases with no gene match: 3. The CDR3 DNA reads TGTGCCAGCAGGCGCGGGAGGGCCCAAGAGACCCAGTACTTC. Encoded protein: CASRRGRAQETQYF.